Listed below are T cell receptor beta chains from one sample, sequenced in a study of PD-L1 blockade in urothelial cancer. Method: immunoSEQ multiplex PCR; TCRdb's copy keeps in-frame clones and lacks some. The profile covers fewer than 45,000 clones, with around four fifths appearing a single time and almost 7% taken by the ten largest. The specimen comprised PBMCs, sampled around atezolizumab (anti-PD-L1) treatment. Source of these receptors: a man aged 55 to 70 with urothelial cancer. The conserved cysteine and the conserved F or W are not part of the CDR3 here. The order of the fields is J gene, V gene, CDR3 protein.

TRBJ2-1 | TRBV5-1 | ASSLFYDTRMSSYNEQF
TRBJ2-1 | TRBV7-9 | AGGDSNYNEQF
TRBJ1-1 | TRBV18 | ASSPRDSNTEAF
TRBJ2-7 | TRBV7-8 | ASSLRGTGVYEQY
TRBJ2-7 | TRBV6-6 | ASSWRDGYEQY
TRBJ1-5 | TRBV19 | ASSIGDRVQPQH
TRBJ1-1 | TRBV9 | ASSVGSGQGNEAF
TRBJ2-4 | TRBV5-4 | ASSTGGTIAKNIQY
TRBJ1-1 | TRBV5-4 | ASSKGLWTGRETEAF
TRBJ2-1 | TRBV7-2 | ASSLGLASYNEQF
TRBJ1-2 | TRBV7-9 | ASSTTRQGESDYGYT
TRBJ2-7 | TRBV7-2 | ASSPDSPPYEQY
TRBJ2-1 | TRBV6-1 | ASSDRVGSGGDNEQF
TRBJ1-6 | TRBV5-6 | ASTATGANNSPLH
TRBJ1-5 | TRBV7-2 | ASSWEGLSNQPQH
TRBJ2-5 | TRBV5-1 | ASSLGGDLETQY
TRBJ2-4 | TRBV19 | ASSKGQGAAKNIQY
TRBJ2-3 | TRBV4-1 | ASSLRGTDTQY
TRBJ2-5 | TRBV13 | ASSLNPSGTQY
TRBJ2-7 | TRBV2 | ASKGGSYEQY
TRBJ1-5 | TRBV28 | ASKPPWGNSNQPQH
TRBJ2-2 | TRBV7-8 | ASSRTTGELF
TRBJ2-1 | TRBV5-1 | ASSLFSGGYNEQF
TRBJ2-3 | TRBV5-1 | ASSLATMGDTQY
TRBJ1-1 | TRBV25-1 | ASSDNLGTGAF
TRBJ2-5 | TRBV7-2 | ASSLVQAAGETQY
TRBJ2-1 | TRBV7-9 | ASSLYSGLNEQF
TRBJ2-1 | TRBV5-1 | ASSKTSGVNNEQF
TRBJ2-5 | TRBV7-7 | ASSWAQGETQY
TRBJ1-1 | TRBV6-6 | ASSYYPRTEAF
TRBJ1-5 | TRBV28 | ASGFRGGNQPQH
TRBJ2-1 | TRBV29-1 | SVEQLAGGSSYNEQF
TRBJ2-1 | TRBV15 | ATSRHPTGGNEQF
TRBJ2-7 | TRBV2 | ASSVSPYEQY
TRBJ1-1 | TRBV11-2 | ASSWTGGRTNTEAF
TRBJ2-7 | TRBV25-1 | ASSEYRGIHEQY
TRBJ2-7 | TRBV4-2 | ASSHPGQIYEQY
TRBJ1-2 | TRBV5-4 | ASSPLRGSLYGYT
TRBJ2-3 | TRBV30 | AWTGGLTDTQY
TRBJ1-1 | TRBV18 | ASSPPRQGQPEAF
TRBJ1-4 | TRBV6-5 | ASSSSGTGEKLF
TRBJ1-1 | TRBV5-1 | ASSLYSNTEAF
TRBJ1-2 | TRBV9 | ASSPRGYGYT
TRBJ2-5 | TRBV6-1 | ASSESLQGGGETQY
TRBJ2-5 | TRBV7-7 | ASGSGDETQY
TRBJ1-4 | TRBV9 | ASSDSTTNEKLF